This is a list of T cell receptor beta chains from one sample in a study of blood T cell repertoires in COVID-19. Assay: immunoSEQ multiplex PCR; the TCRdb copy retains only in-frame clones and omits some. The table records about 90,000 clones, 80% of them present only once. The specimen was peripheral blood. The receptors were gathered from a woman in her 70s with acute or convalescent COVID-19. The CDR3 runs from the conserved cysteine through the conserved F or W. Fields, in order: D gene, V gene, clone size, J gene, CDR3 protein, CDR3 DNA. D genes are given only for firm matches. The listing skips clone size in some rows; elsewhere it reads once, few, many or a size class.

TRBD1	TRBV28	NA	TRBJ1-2	CASSGQGYGYTF	TGTGCCAGCAGTGGACAGGGCTATGGCTACACCTTC
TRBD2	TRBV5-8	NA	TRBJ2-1	CASSLLAGPSYNEQFF	TGTGCCAGCAGCTTGTTAGCGGGACCCTCCTACAATGAGCAGTTCTTC
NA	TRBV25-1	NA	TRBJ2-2	CASRTRDTGELFF	TGTGCCAGCCGGACACGGGACACCGGGGAGCTGTTTTTT
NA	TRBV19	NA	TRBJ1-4	CASSTTGMNEKLFF	TGTGCCAGTAGTACCACAGGGATGAATGAAAAACTGTTTTTT
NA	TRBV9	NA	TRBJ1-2	CASSVAGSHNYGYTF	TGTGCCAGCAGCGTAGCGGGGTCTCATAACTATGGCTACACCTTC
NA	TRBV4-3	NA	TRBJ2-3	CASSQGRQWVTDTQYF	TGCGCCAGCAGCCAAGGACGACAGTGGGTCACAGATACGCAGTATTTT
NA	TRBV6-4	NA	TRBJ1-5	CASSPRAGGQPQHF	TGTGCCAGCAGTCCCCGGGCCGGAGGTCAGCCCCAGCATTTT
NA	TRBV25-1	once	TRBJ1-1	CASSDRAREDEAFF	TGTGCCAGCAGTGATCGGGCGCGGGAGGACGAAGCTTTCTTT
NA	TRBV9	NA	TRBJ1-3	CASSVAPGAGNTIYF	TGTGCCAGCAGCGTAGCTCCCGGGGCTGGAAACACCATATATTTT
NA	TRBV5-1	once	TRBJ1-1	CASASSPAGKNTEAFF	TGCGCCAGCGCCTCGAGCCCGGCAGGAAAGAACACTGAAGCTTTCTTT
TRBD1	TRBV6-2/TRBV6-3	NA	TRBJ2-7	CASSYRDRRSYEQYF	TGTGCCAGCAGTTACCGGGACAGGAGATCCTACGAGCAGTACTTC
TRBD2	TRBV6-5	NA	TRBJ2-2	CASRPGGLGTGELFF	TGTGCCAGTCGACCGGGGGGGCTAGGCACCGGGGAGCTGTTTTTT
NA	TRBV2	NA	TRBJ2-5	CASSIGQRETQYF	TGTGCCAGCAGCATTGGACAGAGGGAGACCCAGTACTTC
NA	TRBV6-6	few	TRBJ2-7	CASEDSSYEQYF	TGTGCCAGCGAGGACAGCTCCTACGAGCAGTACTTC
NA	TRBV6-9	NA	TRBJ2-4	CANKKQGGFSKNIQYF	TGTGCCAACAAAAAACAGGGCGGGTTTTCCAAAAACATTCAGTACTTC
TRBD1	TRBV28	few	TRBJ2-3	CASSYIDRANTDTQYF	TGTGCCAGCAGTTATATCGACAGGGCCAACACAGATACGCAGTATTTT
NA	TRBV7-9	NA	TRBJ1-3	CASSRRVQEGPGNTIYF	TGTGCCAGCAGCCGAAGAGTTCAGGAGGGACCTGGAAACACCATATATTTT
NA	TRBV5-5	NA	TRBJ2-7	CASSPTGIYEQYF	TGTGCCAGCAGCCCTACAGGGATCTACGAGCAGTACTTC
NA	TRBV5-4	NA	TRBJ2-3	CASSLQGSDTQYF	TGTGCCAGCAGCTTGCAGGGTTCAGATACGCAGTATTTT
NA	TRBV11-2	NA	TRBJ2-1	CASSLEPTGNEQFF	TGTGCCAGCAGCTTAGAACCGACGGGCAATGAGCAGTTCTTC
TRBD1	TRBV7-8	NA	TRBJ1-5	CASSQGQGSQPQHF	TGTGCCAGCAGCCAGGGACAGGGAAGCCAGCCCCAGCATTTT
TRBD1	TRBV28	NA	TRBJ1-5	CASSRPRTGVRQPQHF	TGTGCCAGCAGTCGCCCCAGGACAGGGGTAAGGCAGCCCCAGCATTTT
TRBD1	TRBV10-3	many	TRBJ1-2	CAISEVDRANYGYTF	TGTGCCATCAGTGAAGTGGACAGGGCGAACTATGGCTACACCTTC
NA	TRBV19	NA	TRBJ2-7	CASSIGGRGGSYEQYF	TGTGCCAGTAGTATAGGTGGCCGGGGAGGAAGCTACGAGCAGTACTTC
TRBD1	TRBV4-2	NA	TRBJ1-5	CASSQDKSMGQGFWPQHF	TGTGCCAGCAGCCAAGATAAGAGCATGGGACAGGGTTTTTGGCCCCAGCATTTT
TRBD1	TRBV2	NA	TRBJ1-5	CASSVGQNSNQPQHF	TGTGCCAGCAGTGTGGGACAGAATAGCAATCAGCCCCAGCATTTT
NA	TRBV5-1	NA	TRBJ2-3	CASSLGSSTDTQYF	TGCGCCAGCAGCTTGGGGAGTAGCACAGATACGCAGTATTTT
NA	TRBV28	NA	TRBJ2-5	CASSSSPGRGAETQYF	TGTGCCAGCAGCTCCTCCCCGGGACGGGGGGCGGAGACCCAGTACTTC
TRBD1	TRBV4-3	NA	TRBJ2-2	CASSLIGQGLGFTGELFF	TGCGCCAGCAGCCTTATTGGACAGGGTCTCGGATTCACCGGGGAGCTGTTTTTT
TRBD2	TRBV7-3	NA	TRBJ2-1	CASSLAGSNEQFF	TGTGCCAGCAGTCTAGCGGGGAGCAATGAGCAGTTCTTC
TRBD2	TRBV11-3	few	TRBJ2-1	CASSPGGLAGGNEQFF	TGTGCCAGCAGCCCAGGGGGACTAGCGGGAGGAAATGAGCAGTTCTTC
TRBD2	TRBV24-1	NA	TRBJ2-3	CATSDPATSGGITDTQYF	TGTGCCACCAGTGACCCAGCCACTAGCGGGGGAATCACAGATACGCAGTATTTT
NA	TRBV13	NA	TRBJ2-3	CASSLVAGLTDTQYF	TGTGCCAGCAGCTTAGTGGCAGGATTGACAGATACGCAGTATTTT
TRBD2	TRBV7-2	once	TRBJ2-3	CASSLTSGGALTDTQYF	TGTGCCAGCAGCCTTACTAGCGGGGGGGCGTTGACAGATACGCAGTATTTT
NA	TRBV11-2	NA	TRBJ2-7	CASTPGYEQYF	TGTGCCAGCACACCGGGCTACGAGCAGTACTTC
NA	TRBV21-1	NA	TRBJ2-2	CASSKYAGLGCGIHTGELFF	TGTGCCAGCAGCAAATACGCGGGACTAGGTTGCGGGATCCACACCGGGGAGCTGTTTTTT
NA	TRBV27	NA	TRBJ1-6	CASRQISSYNSPLHF	TGTGCCAGCAGACAGATCTCCTCCTATAATTCACCCCTCCACTTT
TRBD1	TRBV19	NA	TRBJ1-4	CASSRDRRNEKLFF	TGTGCCAGTAGTAGGGACAGGCGGAATGAAAAACTGTTTTTT
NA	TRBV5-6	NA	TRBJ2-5	CASSYSGTQYF	TGTGCCAGCAGCTACTCAGGGACCCAGTACTTC
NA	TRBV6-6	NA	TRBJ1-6	CASSYGLGAGNSPLHF	TGTGCCAGCAGTTACGGATTAGGGGCAGGGAATTCACCCCTCCACTTT
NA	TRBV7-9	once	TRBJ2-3	CASQSADTQYF	TGTGCCAGCCAGAGCGCAGATACGCAGTATTTT
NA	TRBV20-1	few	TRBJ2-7	CSASLSGRLYEQYF	TGCAGTGCTAGTTTGTCCGGCAGACTATACGAGCAGTACTTC
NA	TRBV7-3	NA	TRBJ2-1	CASSLTGGYNEQFF	TGTGCCAGCAGCTTAACGGGGGGATACAATGAGCAGTTCTTC
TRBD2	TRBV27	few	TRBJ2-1	CASSQGTSGSLPEQFF	TGTGCCAGCAGTCAGGGGACTAGCGGGAGTCTGCCTGAGCAGTTCTTC
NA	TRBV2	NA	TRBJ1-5	CASSERGTSNQPQHF	TGTGCCAGCAGTGAACGGGGAACGAGCAATCAGCCCCAGCATTTT
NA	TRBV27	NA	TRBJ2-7	CASSLYNSYEQYF	TGTGCCAGCAGTTTATACAACTCCTACGAGCAGTACTTC
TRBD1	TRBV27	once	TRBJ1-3	CASRRQGGNTIYF	TGTGCCAGCAGGCGACAGGGAGGAAACACCATATATTTT
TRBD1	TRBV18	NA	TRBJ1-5	CASSPGTGYSNQPQHF	TGTGCCAGCTCACCGGGGACAGGCTATAGCAATCAGCCCCAGCATTTT
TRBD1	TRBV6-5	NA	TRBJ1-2	CASRAAGGGYTF	TGTGCCAGCAGGGCCGCAGGGGGTGGCTACACCTTC
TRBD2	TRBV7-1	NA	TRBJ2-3	CASSSGSGRLVTRRGGPSTDTQYF	TGTGCCAGCAGCTCCGGCAGTGGTCGTCTTGTGACTAGGCGGGGGGGCCCTAGCACAGATACGCAGTATTTT
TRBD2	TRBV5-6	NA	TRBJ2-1	CASTPLAGYNEQFF	TGTGCCAGCACCCCCTTAGCGGGTTACAATGAGCAGTTCTTC
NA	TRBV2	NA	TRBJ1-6	CASIGGPRQSPLHF	TGTGCCAGCATCGGGGGGCCTAGGCAGTCACCCCTCCACTTT
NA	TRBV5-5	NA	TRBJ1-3	CASSLAQGLGGNTIYF	TGTGCCAGCAGCTTGGCTCAGGGGCTGGGAGGAAACACCATATATTTT
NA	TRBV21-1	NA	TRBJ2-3	CASSKLAGPTDTQYF	TGTGCCAGCAGCAAACTAGCGGGACCTACAGATACGCAGTATTTT
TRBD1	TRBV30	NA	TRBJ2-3	CAWSRAGTGSRADTQYF	TGTGCCTGGAGCAGGGCAGGGACAGGGAGTCGTGCAGATACGCAGTATTTT
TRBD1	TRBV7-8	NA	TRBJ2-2	CASSFSLGGIGELFF	TGTGCCAGCAGTTTTTCCCTAGGGGGCATCGGGGAGCTGTTTTTT
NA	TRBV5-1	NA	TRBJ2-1	CASSLVVTNSYNEQFF	TGCGCCAGCAGCTTGGTTGTGACAAACTCCTACAATGAGCAGTTCTTC
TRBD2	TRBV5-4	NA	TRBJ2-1	CASSLPSGAYNEQFF	TGTGCCAGCAGCTTGCCTAGCGGGGCTTACAATGAGCAGTTCTTC
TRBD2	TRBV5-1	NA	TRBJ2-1	CASTLGGDGQFF	TGCGCCAGCACCCTGGGAGGGGACGGGCAGTTCTTC
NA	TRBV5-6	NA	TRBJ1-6	CASSLAGNSPLHF	TGTGCCAGCAGCTTGGCAGGGAATTCACCCCTCCACTTT